This T cell receptor (beta chain) was captured in a study of blood T cell repertoires in COVID-19. Assay used: immunoSEQ multiplex PCR; TCRdb lists only in-frame clones, some missing. The sample records 15,000 to 20,000 clones, around 80% being singletons. This clone appeared a few times. From germline, CDR1 is MNHNY and CDR2 SVGAGI (reference sequence). V was shortened by 0 bases and J by 4 bases, with 12 bases between the two germline ends. There are 15 residues in the CDR3. Sequencing used peripheral blood. The origin of this receptor is a woman aged 70 to 79 with active COVID-19. The chain couples TRBV6-6 to TRBJ1-1, with D tentatively TRBD1 (5 bases). The CDR3 spells CASSYSIGQGTEAFF. The CDR3, as DNA: TGTGCCAGCAGTTACTCGATTGGGCAGGGCACTGAAGCTTTCTTT.